This T cell receptor beta chain was sequenced for a study of identical twins. Study-level findings and limits: While abundant cord blood beta clonotypes carried fewer insertions, memory repertoires showed no such pattern. The study found weaker excess twin sharing in beta out-of-frame sequences.

TCRdb analysed the 5' RACE reads with MiXCR anew, one entry per CDR3 protein. This table holds about 190,000 distinct CDR3 sequences, about a sixth found once. This clonotype has just a few counts. Its specificity is not known. CDR3 length equals 13 residues. From germline, CDR1 is SGHAT and CDR2 FQNNGV. With 2 bases removed from V and 4 bases from J, the gap between germline ends came to 8 bases. The same data also contributed to another study, on T cells expressing NK-cell markers. That investigation notes: Among the eight sequenced donors, seven tested HCMV-seropositive and one tested seronegative.

The sample consisted of CD8+ T cells sorted from blood. The chain links TRBV11-2 to TRBJ1-1, with a weak D call TRBD1 (5 bases). The TCR sequence derives from a woman younger than 35 in good health. CDR3 amino acids: CASSLQGTTEAFF. In nucleotides, the CDR3 is TGTGCCAGCAGCTTACAGGGCACCACTGAAGCTTTCTTT.